Shown below are 5 T cell receptor beta chains from a single sample sequenced in a study of blood T cell repertoires in COVID-19. Generated by immunoSEQ multiplex PCR, the TCRdb table keeps only in-frame clones and is missing some. The sample contains over 350,000 clones, more than 85% of which appear only once. The source material was PBMCs or T cells enriched from blood (not recorded which). The source is a woman between 35 and 50 years old who had been exposed to COVID-19.

This clone was seen only once. The J gene is TRBJ2-2, the V gene TRBV7-9, with TRBD1 matching over 8 bases. V shed 1 base and J 1 base; nucleotides not matched to a gene: 2. Germline V gene lookup returns CDR1 SEHNR and CDR2 FQNEAQ (reference sequence). CDR3 length: 16 amino acids. The chain's CDR3 is CASSLVGTGNTGELFF. CDR3 nucleotides: TGTGCCAGCAGCTTAGTGGGGACAGGGAACACCGGGGAGCTGTTTTTT.

The chain joins TRBV7-6 to TRBJ1-4, with D possibly being TRBD1 (5 bases). CDR3 length: 16 residues. With 5 bases removed from V and 5 bases from J, the gap between germline ends came to 18 bases. Germline V gene sequence: CDR1 SGHVS, CDR2 FNYEAQ. In nucleotides, the CDR3 is TGTGCCAGCAGCCCAAATTCCCTGGGGGGGAATGAAAAACTGTTTTTT. Its translation is CASSPNSLGGNEKLFF.

V usage is TRBV20-1 and J usage is TRBJ1-1, with D possibly being TRBD1 (6 bases). The V and J ends lost 3 bases and 5 bases respectively, with 22 bases between them. CDR1 DFQATT and CDR2 SNEGSKA come from the germline V gene (reference sequence). The CDR3 length is 16 residues. The CDR3 loop reads CSASKDSSGPLTEAFF. CDR3 DNA: TGCAGTGCTAGTAAGGACAGTTCTGGTCCCCTGACTGAAGCTTTCTTT.

This clone showed up just once. The gene calls are TRBV5-1 and TRBJ1-6, with D perhaps matching TRBD1 (5 bases). Trimming removed 0 bases at V and 9 bases at J, with 16 bases between. Germline assignment: CDR1 SGHRS and CDR2 YFSETQ. The CDR3 is 16 amino acids. In nucleotides, the CDR3 is TGCGCCAGCAGCTTGGAGGTGGGGGGGAGAGGTTCACCCCTCCACTTT. It specifies CASSLEVGGRGSPLHF.

The gene calls are TRBV18 and TRBJ2-7; no definite D call. The V and J ends lost 6 bases and 0 bases respectively, with 12 bases between them. The CDR3 spans 14 residues. Germline CDR1 is KGHSH and CDR2 is LQKENI. The CDR3 DNA is TGTGCCAGCTCTCCCCTCGAGAGCTCCTACGAGCAGTACTTC. This gives the protein CASSPLESSYEQYF.